The present T cell receptor (beta chain) was sequenced within a study of regulatory T cells in long-lasting Graves disease. The CDR3 extends over 17 amino acids. Germline V gives CDR1 SGHNT, CDR2 YENEEA. Germline trimming cut 1 base from V and 1 base from J; bases unmatched to any gene: 9. Time point meaning: persistent/refractory GD, antithyroid drugs over 5 years with positive TRAb. PBMCs provided the RNA from which the TCR library was made. This clonotype was detected only once. Building of the TCR beta libraries involved iRepertoire HTBI primers and Arm-PCR of CDR3 regions. TCRdb fed the multiplex PCR reads into MiXCR, producing one record per CDR3 protein. The table shows 400,000 to 600,000 distinct CDR3 sequences, with 20% to 25% occurring only once.

The chain employs TRBV11-3 and TRBJ2-5; 7 nucleotides match TRBD2. Sequenced material: peripheral blood mononuclear cells (PBMCs), taken when the disease was refractory, from a patient treated with antithyroid drugs. The TCR was taken from a female donor with Graves disease. The CDR3 protein is CASSLALWGLIQETQYF. The CDR3 nucleotides read TGTGCCAGCAGCTTAGCCCTTTGGGGACTAATCCAAGAGACCCAGTACTTC.